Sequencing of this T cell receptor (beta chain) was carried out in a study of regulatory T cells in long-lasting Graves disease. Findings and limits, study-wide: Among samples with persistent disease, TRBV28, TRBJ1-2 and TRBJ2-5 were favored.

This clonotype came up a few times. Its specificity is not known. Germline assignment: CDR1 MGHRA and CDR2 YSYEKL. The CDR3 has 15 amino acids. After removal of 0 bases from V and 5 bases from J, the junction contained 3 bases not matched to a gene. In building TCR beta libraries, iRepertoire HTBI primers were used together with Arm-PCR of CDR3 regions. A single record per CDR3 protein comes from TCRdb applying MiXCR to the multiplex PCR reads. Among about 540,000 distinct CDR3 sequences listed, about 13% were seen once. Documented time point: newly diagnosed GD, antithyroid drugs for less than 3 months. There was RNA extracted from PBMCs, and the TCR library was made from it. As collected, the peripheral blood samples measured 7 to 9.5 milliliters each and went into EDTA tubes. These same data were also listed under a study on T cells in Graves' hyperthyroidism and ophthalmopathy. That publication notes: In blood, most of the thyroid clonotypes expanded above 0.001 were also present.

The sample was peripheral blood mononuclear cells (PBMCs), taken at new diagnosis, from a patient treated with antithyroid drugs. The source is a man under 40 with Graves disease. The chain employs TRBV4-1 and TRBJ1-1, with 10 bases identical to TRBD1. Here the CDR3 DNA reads TGCGCCAGCAGCCAAGATTTGGGACAGGGGACTGAAGCTTTCTTT. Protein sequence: CASSQDLGQGTEAFF.